The T cell receptor (beta chain) under discussion was sequenced for a study of graft-versus-host responses after intestinal transplantation. Study results and limitations: Researchers found GvH clones in recipient marrow, and some showed up first in ileum or blood.

Remarks on this clone: Its antigen is as yet unknown.

Using immunoSEQ multiplex PCR, the repertoire was profiled, and TCRdb retains in-frame clones only, with some absent. The sample lists 80,000 to 85,000 clones, 90% to 95% occurring once. Material: unstimulated CD4+ T cells sorted from spleen or lymph node cells, obtained before intestinal transplant. The receptor was isolated from a human donor who received an intestinal transplant.

The CDR3 region has the DNA TGTGCCAGCTCACCAGGCAGGGGTGCGGATGGCTACACCTTC. Encoded protein: CASSPGRGADGYTF. The genes are TRBV18 and TRBJ1-2; D is perhaps TRBD1 (6 bases). The V end lost 2 bases, the J end lost 6 bases, and 13 bases lay between the germline ends. The germline gives CDR1 KGHSH, CDR2 LQKENI. There are 14 residues in the CDR3.